Listed below are T cell receptor beta chains from one sample, sequenced in a study of shared clonotypes between healthy human individuals. Some clones are missing from TCRdb's copy, which holds only in-frame ones; the method was immunoSEQ multiplex PCR. The sample holds about 2.1 million clones, about 94% seen once. Sequencing input: naive CD8+ T cells from PBMCs. These receptor sequences come from a man younger than 35 in good health. Some clones in this sample may be carry-over from other donors' samples. Both conserved end residues are trimmed from each CDR3. Size is omitted from some rows. Given values are once, few, many or a class for expanded clones.

clone_size	v_call	cdr3_aa
.	TRBV23-1	ASSQRNEKLF
.	TRBV6-5	ASSRTSGPHNEAF
.	TRBV2	ASSDGPASGSFFPYEQY
.	TRBV4-1	ASSTRLRADTQY
.	TRBV6-1	ASSIGGGVEAF
.	TRBV4-1	ASSQPPGLMNTGELF
.	TRBV27	ASRRLAGGYNEQF
.	TRBV12-1	ASSLRYTEAF
.	TRBV7-9	ASSLDGPAGPYEQY
once	TRBV14	ASSQTGQGYNEQF
.	TRBV10-3	AISGGLAGPTDTQY
.	TRBV9	ASSPLPGTGGAKNIQY
once	TRBV11-2	ASSLGTSVSPYNEQF
.	TRBV7-9	ASSLGGAVTYEQY
.	TRBV6-1	ASSAGTSANEQF
.	TRBV27	ASSPTLRDRSPYEQY
.	TRBV10-2	ASSDRAGATWGEQY
.	TRBV30	AWRTGAIEQY
.	TRBV25-1	ASTPGAGEETQY
.	TRBV11-1	ASSLEGAGELF
.	TRBV5-1	ASSGRDSSTDTQY
.	TRBV2	ASDDGTSGAYEQY
.	TRBV28	ASSFTSGSLYEQY
.	TRBV9	ASSEAREMGRDEQF
.	TRBV7-2	ASSLPLSTDTQY
.	TRBV28	ASSFSSEQY
.	TRBV7-2	ASSLGSGNTDTQY
.	TRBV18	ASSPGTDFGEY
.	TRBV4-1	ASSQDPGTEAYEQY
.	TRBV28	ASSFDRTYEQY
.	TRBV9	ASSAGGHEQY
once	TRBV10-3	AITDPQGRAEAF
once	TRBV7-2	ASSLPFEGGAGELF